A single TCR beta chain is shown here with its context. The target antigen is unknown. A patient was excluded if there was uncontrolled infection, other autoimmune disease, pregnancy or lactation. Amplified regions were TCR beta CDR3 sequences from RNA transcripts. The HTBI primer set served for first-round RT-PCR of the TCR CDR3. TCRdb re-derived calls from the multiplex PCR reads in MiXCR, one entry per CDR3 protein. The sample lists around 600,000 distinct CDR3 sequences, roughly 15% seen once, with 9.5% to 15% in the top ten. Trimming took 0 bases from V and 3 from J; bases not matched to a gene: 4. The CDR3 consists of 17 residues. Germline CDR1 and CDR2: MNHNS and SASEGT. The sample is drawn from a study of T cells in Graves' hyperthyroidism and ophthalmopathy. Points from the study as a whole: Through a model of 13 V-J features, ophthalmopathy was separated from stable hyperthyroidism. Among clonotypes expanded in thyroid above 0.001, most were also found in blood. In validation, the model predicted ophthalmopathy. These predictions came a median roughly 7.1 months before onset.

This chain joins TRBV6-1 and TRBJ2-5; TRBD2 aligns across 13 bases. The sample comprised blood. This receptor was obtained from a woman aged 50 to 60 with Graves' ophthalmopathy. The CDR3 reads CASSEAGGLAGEETQYF. As DNA, the CDR3 is TGTGCCAGCAGTGAAGCAGGAGGACTAGCGGGAGAAGAGACCCAGTACTTC.